The T cell receptor beta chain described here comes from a study of OX40 agonist ivuxolimab in advanced cancers. The overall study: Checkpoint inhibitors had been given previously to 40% of patients.

Overall study findings and caveats: There was clonal expansion of CD4+ and CD8+ blood T cells by week 6 at 0.1 to 3.0 mg/kg. Fewer expanded clones were found on average in CD4+ than in CD8+ T cells.

TCRdb's table, derived via immunoSEQ multiplex PCR, lists solely in-frame clones and lacks some. This table holds approximately 77,000 clones, 90% found once. Sampled blood was obtained at baseline, cycle 4 day 1, and cycle 7 day 1. Comments on this clone: The antigen is undetermined.

V lost 1 base to trimming and J lost 5 bases, with 12 bases between them. The CDR3 is 14 residues long. The germline V gene encodes CDR1 SGDLS and CDR2 YYNGEE. The specimen was CD4+ or CD8+ T cells sorted from blood, collected in a trial of the OX40 agonist ivuxolimab. This chain uses TRBV9 with TRBJ2-5; D call uncertain. The TCR originated in an adult with an advanced solid tumor such as melanoma, head and neck, liver or kidney cancer. The CDR3 protein is CASSVIGQLETQYF. As DNA, the CDR3 is TGTGCCAGCAGCGTAATTGGGCAGCTCGAGACCCAGTACTTC.